Listed below are T cell receptor beta chains from one sample, sequenced in a study of beta chain features in type 1 diabetes. TCRdb keeps only in-frame clones here, not all; method: immunoSEQ multiplex PCR. The sample has just over 450,000 clones, roughly 31% seen once. The sequencing input was naive CD4+ T cells from blood. Every receptor here comes from a man aged 18 to 29 in good health. Both conserved end residues are part of each CDR3. A D gene is named only where the DNA matches it firmly. A row's size may be missing; if present it is once, few, many or a size class.

CDR3 protein: CASSQEGFGETQYF
CDR3 DNA: TGTGCCAGCAGCCAAGAGGGGTTCGGGGAGACCCAGTACTTC
D gene: .
J gene: TRBJ2-5
clone size: .
V gene: TRBV14

CDR3 protein: CASSLGPVGAGEQFF
CDR3 DNA: TGTGCCAGCAGCTTAGGCCCAGTCGGGGCAGGTGAGCAGTTCTTC
D gene: .
J gene: TRBJ2-1
clone size: .
V gene: TRBV7-6

CDR3 protein: CASSLRTENYGYTF
CDR3 DNA: TGTGCCAGCAGCTTACGGACCGAGAACTATGGCTACACCTTC
D gene: .
J gene: TRBJ1-2
clone size: few
V gene: TRBV7-9

CDR3 protein: CASSESPGELFF
CDR3 DNA: TGTGCCAGCAGTGAATCCCCCGGGGAGCTGTTTTTT
D gene: .
J gene: TRBJ2-2
clone size: .
V gene: TRBV2

CDR3 protein: CASSLTPSTDTQYF
CDR3 DNA: TGCGCCAGCAGCTTGACACCCAGCACAGATACGCAGTATTTT
D gene: .
J gene: TRBJ2-3
clone size: .
V gene: TRBV5-1

CDR3 protein: CASTLAGDFDEQFF
CDR3 DNA: TGCGCCAGCACACTAGCGGGAGATTTCGATGAGCAGTTCTTC
D gene: TRBD2
J gene: TRBJ2-1
clone size: few
V gene: TRBV5-1

CDR3 protein: CAISGQGGLYEQYF
CDR3 DNA: TGTGCCATCAGTGGCCAAGGGGGACTCTACGAGCAGTACTTC
D gene: .
J gene: TRBJ2-7
clone size: few
V gene: TRBV10-3

CDR3 protein: CATSRDNRGREKLFF
CDR3 DNA: TGTGCCACCAGCAGAGATAACAGGGGAAGAGAAAAACTGTTTTTT
D gene: TRBD1
J gene: TRBJ1-4
clone size: few
V gene: TRBV15

CDR3 protein: CAWNLAGSAGELFF
CDR3 DNA: TGTGCCTGGAACTTGGCGGGATCCGCCGGGGAGCTGTTTTTT
D gene: .
J gene: TRBJ2-2
clone size: .
V gene: TRBV30

CDR3 protein: CASSVALNTEAFF
CDR3 DNA: TGTGCCAGCAGCGTAGCGTTGAACACTGAAGCTTTCTTT
D gene: .
J gene: TRBJ1-1
clone size: .
V gene: TRBV9

CDR3 protein: CASSASTDTQYF
CDR3 DNA: TGTGCCAGCAGCGCCAGCACAGATACGCAGTATTTT
D gene: .
J gene: TRBJ2-3
clone size: .
V gene: TRBV9

CDR3 protein: CASSLTRAQETQYF
CDR3 DNA: TGTGCCAGCAGTTTAACGAGGGCCCAAGAGACCCAGTACTTC
D gene: .
J gene: TRBJ2-5
clone size: .
V gene: TRBV28

CDR3 protein: CASSQSTSGSTGELFF
CDR3 DNA: TGCGCCAGCAGCCAGAGCACTAGCGGGAGTACCGGGGAGCTGTTTTTT
D gene: TRBD2
J gene: TRBJ2-2
clone size: .
V gene: TRBV4-3

CDR3 protein: CASSLAQASTDTQYF
CDR3 DNA: TGTGCCAGCAGCTTAGCACAGGCTAGCACAGATACGCAGTATTTT
D gene: .
J gene: TRBJ2-3
clone size: .
V gene: TRBV7-2

CDR3 protein: CASSVNTEAFF
CDR3 DNA: TGTGCCAGCAGCGTTAACACTGAAGCTTTCTTT
D gene: .
J gene: TRBJ1-1
clone size: .
V gene: TRBV7-9

CDR3 protein: CASSYQRGEAFF
CDR3 DNA: TGCGCCAGCAGCTACCAAAGGGGTGAAGCTTTCTTT
D gene: .
J gene: TRBJ1-1
clone size: .
V gene: TRBV5-1

CDR3 protein: CASRGTGNTEAFF
CDR3 DNA: TGTGCCAGCAGGGGGACAGGGAACACTGAAGCTTTCTTT
D gene: TRBD1
J gene: TRBJ1-1
clone size: once
V gene: TRBV2

CDR3 protein: CAISDYPGETQYF
CDR3 DNA: TGTGCCATCAGTGACTATCCAGGAGAGACCCAGTACTTC
D gene: .
J gene: TRBJ2-5
clone size: .
V gene: TRBV10-3

CDR3 protein: CSVEFTPNTGELFF
CDR3 DNA: TGCAGCGTTGAATTTACCCCGAACACCGGGGAGCTGTTTTTT
D gene: .
J gene: TRBJ2-2
clone size: .
V gene: TRBV29-1

CDR3 protein: CATRTGGRETQYF
CDR3 DNA: TGTGCCACCCGGACAGGGGGCAGGGAGACCCAGTACTTC
D gene: TRBD1
J gene: TRBJ2-5
clone size: .
V gene: TRBV25-1

CDR3 protein: CAISDGLAGGTDTQYF
CDR3 DNA: TGTGCCATCAGTGACGGCCTAGCGGGGGGCACAGATACGCAGTATTTT
D gene: TRBD2
J gene: TRBJ2-3
clone size: few
V gene: TRBV10-3

CDR3 protein: CASTLTQTQYF
CDR3 DNA: TGTGCCAGCACCTTGACCCAGACCCAGTACTTC
D gene: .
J gene: TRBJ2-5
clone size: .
V gene: TRBV11-3

CDR3 protein: CASSVGDRVDYYEQYF
CDR3 DNA: TGTGCCAGCAGCGTAGGTGACCGGGTAGATTACTACGAGCAGTACTTC
D gene: .
J gene: TRBJ2-7
clone size: .
V gene: TRBV9

CDR3 protein: CSADRGTDTQYF
CDR3 DNA: TGCAGCGCTGACAGGGGAACAGATACGCAGTATTTT
D gene: TRBD1
J gene: TRBJ2-3
clone size: .
V gene: TRBV29-1

CDR3 protein: CAWSVRVEAGELFF
CDR3 DNA: TGTGCCTGGAGTGTACGGGTCGAGGCCGGGGAGCTGTTTTTT
D gene: .
J gene: TRBJ2-2
clone size: .
V gene: TRBV30

CDR3 protein: CSGTGPSYEQYF
CDR3 DNA: TGCAGCGGGACAGGGCCATCTTACGAGCAGTACTTC
D gene: TRBD1
J gene: TRBJ2-7
clone size: .
V gene: TRBV29-1

CDR3 protein: CASSQGLLAKNIQYF
CDR3 DNA: TGCGCCAGCAGCCAAGGACTGCTAGCCAAAAACATTCAGTACTTC
D gene: .
J gene: TRBJ2-4
clone size: .
V gene: TRBV4-3

CDR3 protein: CASSLAELADGELFF
CDR3 DNA: TGTGCCAGCAGCTTAGCCGAGCTAGCCGACGGGGAGCTGTTTTTT
D gene: .
J gene: TRBJ2-2
clone size: few
V gene: TRBV7-6

CDR3 protein: CASSQNTDNEQFF
CDR3 DNA: TGCGCCAGCAGCCAAAATACAGACAATGAGCAGTTCTTC
D gene: .
J gene: TRBJ2-1
clone size: few
V gene: TRBV5-1

CDR3 protein: CASSQSLGGYEQYF
CDR3 DNA: TGCGCCAGCAGCCAATCTCTTGGGGGCTACGAGCAGTACTTC
D gene: .
J gene: TRBJ2-7
clone size: few
V gene: TRBV4-3

CDR3 protein: CATSRDSGETQYF
CDR3 DNA: TGTGCCACCAGCAGAGATAGTGGGGAGACCCAGTACTTC
D gene: .
J gene: TRBJ2-5
clone size: .
V gene: TRBV15

CDR3 protein: CSVLASWGPTGELFF
CDR3 DNA: TGCAGCGTCCTTGCTAGCTGGGGGCCCACCGGGGAGCTGTTTTTT
D gene: .
J gene: TRBJ2-2
clone size: .
V gene: TRBV29-1

CDR3 protein: CSARGEETQYF
CDR3 DNA: TGCAGTGCTAGAGGGGAAGAGACCCAGTACTTC
D gene: .
J gene: TRBJ2-5
clone size: few
V gene: TRBV20-1

CDR3 protein: CASSLWTDQETQYF
CDR3 DNA: TGTGCCAGCAGCTTGTGGACAGACCAAGAGACCCAGTACTTC
D gene: .
J gene: TRBJ2-5
clone size: .
V gene: TRBV7-9

CDR3 protein: CASSLALYEQYF
CDR3 DNA: TGTGCCAGCAGTTTGGCCCTCTACGAGCAGTACTTC
D gene: .
J gene: TRBJ2-7
clone size: .
V gene: TRBV28

CDR3 protein: CASSLEPGSQYF
CDR3 DNA: TGTGCCAGCAGCTTGGAACCGGGGAGCCAGTACTTC
D gene: .
J gene: TRBJ2-5
clone size: .
V gene: TRBV5-6

CDR3 protein: CASSYREHYGYTF
CDR3 DNA: TGTGCCAGCAGTTATAGGGAGCACTATGGCTACACCTTC
D gene: .
J gene: TRBJ1-2
clone size: few
V gene: TRBV6-6

CDR3 protein: CSVLFSRDGTEAFF
CDR3 DNA: TGCAGCGTTTTGTTCTCCAGGGATGGCACTGAAGCTTTCTTT
D gene: .
J gene: TRBJ1-1
clone size: .
V gene: TRBV29-1

CDR3 protein: CASSLGRLETQYF
CDR3 DNA: TGTGCCAGCAGCCTTGGGAGGCTAGAGACCCAGTACTTC
D gene: .
J gene: TRBJ2-5
clone size: few
V gene: TRBV7-8

CDR3 protein: CASKELAASYNEQFF
CDR3 DNA: TGCGCCAGCAAAGAACTAGCGGCCTCCTACAATGAGCAGTTCTTC
D gene: TRBD2
J gene: TRBJ2-1
clone size: .
V gene: TRBV4-1

CDR3 protein: CASSFDWETQYF
CDR3 DNA: TGTGCCAGCAGTTTCGACTGGGAGACCCAGTACTTC
D gene: .
J gene: TRBJ2-5
clone size: .
V gene: TRBV27

CDR3 protein: CASSVATGDPQETQYF
CDR3 DNA: TGTGCCAGCAGCGTAGCAACAGGGGACCCCCAAGAGACCCAGTACTTC
D gene: TRBD1
J gene: TRBJ2-5
clone size: few
V gene: TRBV9

CDR3 protein: CASSLDGTGETQYF
CDR3 DNA: TGTGCCAGCAGCTTGGATGGCACTGGGGAGACCCAGTACTTC
D gene: .
J gene: TRBJ2-5
clone size: .
V gene: TRBV5-4

CDR3 protein: CASPRGVGAQDTQYF
CDR3 DNA: TGTGCCAGCCCTCGGGGAGTTGGGGCCCAAGATACGCAGTATTTT
D gene: .
J gene: TRBJ2-3
clone size: .
V gene: TRBV27

CDR3 protein: CASSYSGGPYEQYF
CDR3 DNA: TGTGCCAGCAGTTACTCGGGAGGGCCCTACGAGCAGTACTTC
D gene: TRBD2
J gene: TRBJ2-7
clone size: once
V gene: TRBV6-5

CDR3 protein: CAWSVTQETQYF
CDR3 DNA: TGTGCCTGGAGTGTAACCCAAGAGACCCAGTACTTC
D gene: .
J gene: TRBJ2-5
clone size: .
V gene: TRBV30

CDR3 protein: CAWKGLAGGPHGTDTQYF
CDR3 DNA: TGTGCCTGGAAGGGACTAGCGGGAGGGCCACACGGCACAGATACGCAGTATTTT
D gene: TRBD2
J gene: TRBJ2-3
clone size: .
V gene: TRBV30

CDR3 protein: CASSLSEAASGNKQYF
CDR3 DNA: TGTGCCAGCAGCCTATCCGAAGCGGCTAGCGGGAATAAGCAGTACTTC
D gene: TRBD2
J gene: TRBJ2-7
clone size: .
V gene: TRBV4-2

CDR3 protein: CASSWDREETQYF
CDR3 DNA: TGTGCCAGCAGCTGGGACAGGGAAGAGACCCAGTACTTC
D gene: TRBD1
J gene: TRBJ2-5
clone size: few
V gene: TRBV7-2

CDR3 protein: CASSLGPNVYNEQFF
CDR3 DNA: TGTGCCAGCAGCTTGGGGCCCAACGTGTACAATGAGCAGTTCTTC
D gene: .
J gene: TRBJ2-1
clone size: few
V gene: TRBV5-6

CDR3 protein: CAWSRGYGSYNEQFF
CDR3 DNA: TGTGCCTGGAGTCGGGGATACGGCTCCTACAATGAGCAGTTCTTC
D gene: .
J gene: TRBJ2-1
clone size: few
V gene: TRBV30

CDR3 protein: CASSTNTYEQYF
CDR3 DNA: TGTGCCAGCTCAACCAACACGTACGAGCAGTACTTC
D gene: .
J gene: TRBJ2-7
clone size: few
V gene: TRBV18

CDR3 protein: CASSVASLGGTDTQYF
CDR3 DNA: TGTGCCAGCAGCGTGGCCAGCCTGGGGGGGACAGATACGCAGTATTTT
D gene: TRBD2
J gene: TRBJ2-3
clone size: few
V gene: TRBV9

CDR3 protein: CASSLAGAGYTF
CDR3 DNA: TGTGCCAGCAGCTTAGCCGGGGCTGGCTACACCTTC
D gene: .
J gene: TRBJ1-2
clone size: few
V gene: TRBV11-2

CDR3 protein: CSVGLARETQYF
CDR3 DNA: TGCAGCGTTGGACTAGCGAGAGAGACCCAGTACTTC
D gene: TRBD2
J gene: TRBJ2-5
clone size: .
V gene: TRBV29-1

CDR3 protein: CASSSVTSGNEQFF
CDR3 DNA: TGTGCCAGCTCATCGGTGACTAGCGGCAATGAGCAGTTCTTC
D gene: TRBD2
J gene: TRBJ2-1
clone size: few
V gene: TRBV18

CDR3 protein: CASSARPGGELAGANVLTF
CDR3 DNA: TGTGCCAGCAGCGCCCGACCGGGCGGGGAATTGGCTGGGGCCAACGTCCTGACTTTC
D gene: .
J gene: TRBJ2-6
clone size: .
V gene: TRBV9

CDR3 protein: CASSATGQGVEQFF
CDR3 DNA: TGTGCCAGCAGCGCGACGGGACAGGGTGTTGAGCAGTTCTTC
D gene: TRBD1
J gene: TRBJ2-1
clone size: few
V gene: TRBV9

CDR3 protein: CAIRGFLDRGPYNEQFF
CDR3 DNA: TGTGCCATCAGAGGATTTTTGGACAGGGGCCCCTACAATGAGCAGTTCTTC
D gene: TRBD1
J gene: TRBJ2-1
clone size: few
V gene: TRBV10-3